Shown below are 2 T cell receptor beta chains from a single sample sequenced in a study of beta chain features in type 1 diabetes. Sequenced material consisted of expressed TCRB transcripts (all of the isolated RNA was reverse transcribed). The data were produced by immunoSEQ multiplex PCR, yet TCRdb's version contains in-frame clones alone and is incomplete. Among about 360,000 clones listed, 10% to 15% were seen once. The sample was naive CD4+ T cells from blood. All receptors come from a man aged 18 to 35 in good health.

J is TRBJ1-4 and V is TRBV18; no reliable D call. V was shortened by 2 bases and J by 4 bases, with 5 bases between the two germline ends. Per the germline V gene, CDR1 is KGHSH and CDR2 is LQKENI. The CDR3 runs to 13 residues. CDR3 nucleotide sequence: TGTGCCAGCTCACCAGGCGGTAATGAAAAACTGTTTTTT. Protein product: CASSPGGNEKLFF.

Only a few counts were recorded for this clone. CDR3 nucleotide sequence: TGTGCCAGCAGCTTCCGGGACAGGAGGGCGGGCTACACCTTC. It is translated as CASSFRDRRAGYTF. The chain has TRBV7-8 and TRBJ1-2, with 8 bases aligning to TRBD1. Germline V gene lookup returns CDR1 SGHVS and CDR2 FQNEAQ. Trimming removed 3 bases from V and 8 bases from J; junction bases left unmatched: 8. CDR3 length: 14 amino acids. The whole variable domain, filled in from reference TRBV7-8 and TRBJ1-2, reads GAGVSQSPRYKVAKRGQDVALRCDPISGHVSLFWYQQALGQGPEFLTYFQNEAQLDKSGLPSDRFFAERPEGSVSTLKIQRTQQEDSAVYLCASSFRDRRAGYTFGSGTRLTVV.